Following are 11 T cell receptor beta chains from one sample sequenced in a study of cytomegalovirus exposure and HLA in healthy donors. 13 Jbeta primers and 60 Vbeta primers were used for the PCR. Produced via immunoSEQ multiplex PCR; TCRdb's table is partial and in-frame only. The data show fewer than 200,000 clones, approximately 80% seen once. The source material was PBMCs. All receptors come from a boy aged 5 to 17 in good health and CMV-seronegative.

The rearrangement joins TRBV9 to TRBJ1-5; 11 bases are shared with TRBD1. Trimming removed 0 bases from V and 6 bases from J; junction bases left unmatched: 5. Looked up from germline, CDR1 is SGDLS and CDR2 is YYNGEE. This CDR3 comprises 16 residues. CDR3 nucleotides: TGTGCCAGCAGCGTAGCATCGGGGACAGGGGGTCAGCCCCAGCATTTT. This translates into CASSVASGTGGQPQHF.

The chain joins TRBV10-3 to TRBJ2-7, with 10 nucleotides matching TRBD2. V trimming: 5 bases; J trimming: 2 bases; junction bases outside the gene matches: 3. This CDR3 is 14 amino acids long. CDR1 is ENHRY and CDR2 is SYGVKD in the germline V gene. CDR3 sequence (DNA): TGTGCCATCAGTACTAGCGGGATAACCTACGAGCAGTACTTC. As protein: CAISTSGITYEQYF.

The gene calls are TRBV6-1 and TRBJ2-2, with 10 positions matching TRBD2. The junction had 1 base not matched to a gene; V was cut back by 6 bases and J by 6 bases. This CDR3 has 13 amino acids. Per germline, CDR1 MNHNS and CDR2 SASEGT. The CDR3 nucleotides are TGTGCCAGCAGGAGCGGGGGGGCCGGGGAGCTGTTTTTT. It translates to CASRSGGAGELFF.

In this sample, this clone turned up once. The genes are TRBV6-1 and TRBJ2-3; 12 positions match TRBD2. This CDR3 has 21 amino acids. Germline V gene sequence: CDR1 MNHNS, CDR2 SASEGT. The ends lost 2 bases at V and 1 base at J; junction bases unmatched: 16. CDR3 sequence (DNA): TGTGCCAGCAGTGAAAGGGGGCCAGGGACTAGCGGGCTTATACGCACAGATACGCAGTATTTT. As protein: CASSERGPGTSGLIRTDTQYF.

CDR3 bases: TGTGCCAGCAGCCCTAGGGGGCAGGGGCCCTACGAGCAGTACTTC. It translates to CASSPRGQGPYEQYF. The chain links TRBV9 to TRBJ2-7, with TRBD1 matching 7 bases. The germline CDR1 and CDR2 sequences are SGDLS and YYNGEE. J lost 2 bases, V lost 4 bases, and 9 bases had no gene match. CDR3 length: 15 amino acids.

The chain couples TRBV9 to TRBJ1-3; TRBD1 matches at 9 bases. With V trimmed by 3 bases and J by 0 bases, 10 bases remained unmatched. The CDR3 runs to 18 residues. Germline lookup yields CDR1 SGDLS and CDR2 YYNGEE. The CDR3 DNA follows: TGTGCCAGCAGCGCCCTACAGGGGGCGATCGGCTCTGGAAACACCATATATTTT. Its protein is CASSALQGAIGSGNTIYF. The variable domain in full, completed from reference TRBV9 and TRBJ1-3, reads DSGVTQTPKHLITATGQRVTLRCSPRSGDLSVYWYQQSLDQGLQFLIQYYNGEERAKGNILERFSAQQFPDLHSELNLSSLELGDSALYFCASSALQGAIGSGNTIYFGEGSWLTVV.

V gene TRBV5-1 combines with J gene TRBJ2-3, with TRBD1 matching over 11 bases. J gave up 4 bases and V 3 bases, and 7 bases lay outside the gene matches. Germline V gene sequence: CDR1 SGHRS, CDR2 YFSETQ. There are 16 residues in the CDR3. CDR3 nucleotides: TGCGCCAGCAGCTCGGGGACAGGGGGTTGGTCAGATACGCAGTATTTT. As protein: CASSSGTGGWSDTQYF.

The V and J genes are TRBV2 and TRBJ1-5, with a tentative D call TRBD1 (5 bases). CDR1 and CDR2 (germline): SNHLY, FYNNEI. CDR3 length equals 14 residues. The V gene lost 7 bases and the J gene lost 9 bases, with 19 bases spanning the gap. The CDR3 spells CASIRLPGERPQHF. The CDR3 DNA is TGTGCCAGCATTCGCCTCCCGGGGGAAAGGCCCCAGCATTTT.

V gene TRBV6-5 combines with J gene TRBJ1-4; possibly TRBD1 for D (6 bases). The CDR3 has 14 amino acids. CDR1 is MNHEY, CDR2 SVGAGI, per germline. Trimming removed 6 bases from V and 4 bases from J, with 12 bases in between. The CDR3 DNA reads as TGTGCCAGCAGGTCGGGGGGCATTAATGAAAAACTGTTTTTT. Translated: CASRSGGINEKLFF.

The chain combines TRBV30 with TRBJ2-2, with D maybe TRBD1 (6 bases). This CDR3 is 13 amino acids long. The germline V and J ends were trimmed by 0 bases and 8 bases, with 10 bases remaining between them. CDR1 GTSNPN and CDR2 SVGIG come from the germline V gene (reference sequence). The CDR3 DNA is TGTGCCTGGAGTGTACAGGGTGGAGGGGAGCTGTTTTTT. This translates into CAWSVQGGGELFF.

This clone was counted between two and nine times. The rearrangement links TRBV5-4 to TRBJ2-3, with 7 positions matching TRBD2. The V segment lost 0 bases and the J segment 2 bases; nucleotides outside the gene matches: 12. There are 18 residues in the CDR3. Germline CDR1 reads SGHNT; CDR2 reads YYREEE (reference sequence). The CDR3 region has the DNA TGTGCCAGCAGCTTGGAGTCTCGGGACTATGCTTACACAGATACGCAGTATTTT. This gives the protein CASSLESRDYAYTDTQYF.